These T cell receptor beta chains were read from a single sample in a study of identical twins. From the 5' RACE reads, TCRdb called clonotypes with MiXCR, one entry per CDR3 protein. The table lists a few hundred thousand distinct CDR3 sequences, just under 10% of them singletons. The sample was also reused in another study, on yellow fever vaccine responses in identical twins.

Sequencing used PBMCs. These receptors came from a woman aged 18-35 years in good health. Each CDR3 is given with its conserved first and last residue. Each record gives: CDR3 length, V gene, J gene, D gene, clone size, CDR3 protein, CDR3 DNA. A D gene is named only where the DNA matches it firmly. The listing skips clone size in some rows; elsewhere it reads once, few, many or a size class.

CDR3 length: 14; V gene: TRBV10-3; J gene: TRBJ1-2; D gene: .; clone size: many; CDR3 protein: CATDVGQGIDGYTF; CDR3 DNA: TGTGCCACCGATGTAGGGCAGGGAATTGATGGCTACACCTTC
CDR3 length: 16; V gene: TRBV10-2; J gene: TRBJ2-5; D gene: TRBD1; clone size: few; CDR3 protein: CASSDLRRQGGETQYF; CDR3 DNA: TGCGCCAGCAGTGACCTCCGCCGACAGGGGGGAGAGACCCAGTACTTC
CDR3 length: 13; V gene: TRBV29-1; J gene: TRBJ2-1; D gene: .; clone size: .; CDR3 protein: CSVTGLMNNEQFF; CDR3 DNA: TGCAGCGTGACAGGTCTGATGAACAATGAGCAGTTCTTC
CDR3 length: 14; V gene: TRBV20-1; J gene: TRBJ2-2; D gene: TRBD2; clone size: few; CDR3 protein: CSARPGLATGELFF; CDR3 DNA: TGCAGTGCCCGACCGGGACTAGCCACCGGGGAGCTGTTTTTT
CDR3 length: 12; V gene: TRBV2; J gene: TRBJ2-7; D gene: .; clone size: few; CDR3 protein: CASKVDSYEQYF; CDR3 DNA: TGTGCCAGCAAGGTAGACTCCTACGAGCAGTACTTC
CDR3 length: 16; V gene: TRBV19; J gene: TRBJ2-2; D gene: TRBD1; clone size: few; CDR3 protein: CASSIKGALNTGELFF; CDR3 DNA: TGTGCCAGTAGTATCAAGGGGGCCCTGAACACCGGGGAGCTGTTTTTT
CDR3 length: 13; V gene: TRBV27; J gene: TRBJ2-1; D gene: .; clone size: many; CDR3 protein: CASSLSPLFEQFF; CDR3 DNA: TGTGCCAGCAGTTTATCCCCACTTTTTGAGCAGTTCTTC
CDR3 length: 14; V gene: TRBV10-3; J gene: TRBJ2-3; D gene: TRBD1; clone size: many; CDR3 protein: CAISSTGGTDTQYF; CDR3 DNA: TGTGCCATCAGCTCGACAGGGGGCACAGATACGCAGTATTTT
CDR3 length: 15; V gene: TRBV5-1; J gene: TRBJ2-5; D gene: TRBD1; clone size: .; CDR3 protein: CASSSGQGAQETQYF; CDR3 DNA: TGCGCCAGCAGCTCCGGACAGGGGGCACAAGAGACCCAGTACTTC
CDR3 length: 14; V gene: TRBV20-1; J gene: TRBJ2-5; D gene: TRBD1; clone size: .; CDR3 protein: CSATGGISVLAQYF; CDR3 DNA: TGCAGTGCTACAGGGGGCATTTCTGTCTTGGCCCAGTACTTC
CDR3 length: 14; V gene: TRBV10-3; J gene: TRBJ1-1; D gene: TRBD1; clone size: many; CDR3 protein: CAISLTGTNTEAFF; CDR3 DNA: TGTGCCATCAGTTTGACAGGGACGAACACTGAAGCTTTCTTT
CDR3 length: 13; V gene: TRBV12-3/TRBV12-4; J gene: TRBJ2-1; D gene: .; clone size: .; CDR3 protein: CASSFGQRDEQFF; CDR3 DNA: TGTGCCAGCAGTTTCGGGCAAAGGGATGAGCAGTTCTTC
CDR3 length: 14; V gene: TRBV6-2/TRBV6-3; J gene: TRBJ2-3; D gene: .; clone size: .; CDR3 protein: CASSYGLYTDTQYF; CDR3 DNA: TGTGCCAGCAGTTACGGGCTGTACACAGATACGCAGTATTTT
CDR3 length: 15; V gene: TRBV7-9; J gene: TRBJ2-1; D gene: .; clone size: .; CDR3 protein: CASSQGSGLGNEQFF; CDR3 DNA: TGTGCCAGCAGCCAAGGGTCGGGGTTGGGCAATGAGCAGTTCTTC
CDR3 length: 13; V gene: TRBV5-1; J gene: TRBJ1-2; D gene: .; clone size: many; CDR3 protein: CASGSGPNYGYTF; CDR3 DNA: TGCGCCAGCGGGTCAGGGCCCAACTATGGCTACACCTTC
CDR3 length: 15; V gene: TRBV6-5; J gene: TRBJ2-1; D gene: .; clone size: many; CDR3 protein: CASSYAGYINNEQFF; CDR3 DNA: TGTGCCAGCAGTTACGCTGGGTACATCAACAATGAGCAGTTCTTC
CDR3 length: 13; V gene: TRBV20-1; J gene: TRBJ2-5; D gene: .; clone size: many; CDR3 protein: CSARDLGRETQYF; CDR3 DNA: TGCAGTGCTAGAGATCTAGGGAGGGAGACCCAGTACTTC
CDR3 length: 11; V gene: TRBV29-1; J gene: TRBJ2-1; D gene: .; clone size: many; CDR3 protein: CSVEYLNEQFF; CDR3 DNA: TGCAGCGTTGAATATCTCAATGAGCAGTTCTTC
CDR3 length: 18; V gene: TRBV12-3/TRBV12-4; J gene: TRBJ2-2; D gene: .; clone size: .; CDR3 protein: CASRPDRLLAPNTGELFF; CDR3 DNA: TGTGCCAGCAGACCCGACCGACTGCTAGCGCCGAACACCGGGGAGCTGTTTTTT
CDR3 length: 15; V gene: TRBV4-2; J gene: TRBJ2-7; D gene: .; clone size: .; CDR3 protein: CASSQVRGSDYEQYF; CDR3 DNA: TGTGCCAGCAGCCAAGTCAGGGGATCGGACTACGAGCAGTACTTC
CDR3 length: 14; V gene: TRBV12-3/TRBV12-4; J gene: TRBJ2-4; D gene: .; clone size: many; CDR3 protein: CASSSDLSKNIQYF; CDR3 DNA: TGTGCCAGCAGTTCTGACCTGTCTAAAAACATTCAGTACTTC